This T cell receptor beta chain is drawn from a study of blood T cell repertoires in COVID-19. Study-wide background: The analysed material was cDNA or gDNA that came from T cells, B-cell-depleted T cells, or PBMCs.

Trimming left V 6 bases short and J 4 bases short, with 16 bases between. This CDR3 has 15 amino acids. Germline values: CDR1 MNHEY, CDR2 SVGAGI. In the study's own analysis: Nucleated cell number was recorded as an estimate derived from reference gene primer amplification. This table comes from immunoSEQ multiplex PCR, and its TCRdb copy is limited to in-frame clones, with some not included. That table gives V, J and clone size, and the DNA gave D and trimming. The data contain 13,000 or so clones, 80% to 90% of them singletons. The origin of this receptor is a man aged 80 or over with acute or convalescent COVID-19. The chain is built from TRBV6-5 and TRBJ2-1, with D perhaps matching TRBD1 (8 bases). The specimen sequenced was peripheral blood. As DNA, the CDR3 is TGTGCCAGCAGCAACAGGGGGGGACTTTACAATGAGCAGTTCTTC. It yields the protein CASSNRGGLYNEQFF.